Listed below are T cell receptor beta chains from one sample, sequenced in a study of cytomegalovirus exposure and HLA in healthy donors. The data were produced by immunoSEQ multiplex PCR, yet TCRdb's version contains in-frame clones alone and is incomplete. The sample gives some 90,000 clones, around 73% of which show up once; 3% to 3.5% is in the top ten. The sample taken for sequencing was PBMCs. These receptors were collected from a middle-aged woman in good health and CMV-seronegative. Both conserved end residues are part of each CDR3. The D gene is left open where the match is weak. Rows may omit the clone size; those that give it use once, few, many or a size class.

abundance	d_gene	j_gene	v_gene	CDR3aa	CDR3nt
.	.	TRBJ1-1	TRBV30	CAWSVGRGNTEAFF	TGTGCCTGGAGTGTCGGACGGGGAAACACTGAAGCTTTCTTT
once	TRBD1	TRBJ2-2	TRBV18	CASSRQGTGELFF	TGTGCCAGCTCAAGACAGGGGACCGGGGAGCTGTTTTTT
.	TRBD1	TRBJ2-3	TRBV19	CASSTRTGVGTDTQYF	TGTGCCAGTAGTACCCGGACAGGGGTTGGAACAGATACGCAGTATTTT
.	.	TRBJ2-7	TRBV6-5	CASSEGGSDEQYF	TGTGCCAGCAGTGAAGGGGGAAGCGACGAGCAGTACTTC
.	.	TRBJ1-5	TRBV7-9	CASSRLNQPQHF	TGTGCCAGCAGCCGTCTAAATCAGCCCCAGCATTTT
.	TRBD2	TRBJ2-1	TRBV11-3	CASSLGVSGKTYNEQFF	TGTGCCAGCAGCTTAGGCGTTAGCGGGAAAACCTACAATGAGCAGTTCTTC
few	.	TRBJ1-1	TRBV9	CASSPTARGAEAFF	TGTGCCAGCAGCCCGACAGCACGAGGCGCTGAAGCTTTCTTT
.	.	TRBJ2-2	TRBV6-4	CASSDSNTEPTGELFF	TGTGCCAGCAGTGACTCGAATACAGAACCCACCGGGGAGCTGTTTTTT
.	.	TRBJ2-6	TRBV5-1	CASSWGGQAGANVLTF	TGCGCCAGCAGCTGGGGGGGACAGGCCGGGGCCAACGTCCTGACTTTC
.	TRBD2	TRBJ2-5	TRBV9	CASSPGTSGWETQYF	TGTGCCAGCAGCCCGGGGACTAGCGGGTGGGAGACCCAGTACTTC
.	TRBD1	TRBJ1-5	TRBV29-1	CSVGDRGRDQPQHF	TGCAGCGTCGGTGACAGGGGAAGGGATCAGCCCCAGCATTTT
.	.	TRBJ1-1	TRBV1	CTSSQDREWFGEGTEAFF	.
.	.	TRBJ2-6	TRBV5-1	CASSLVLQGSGANVLTF	TGCGCCAGCAGCTTGGTTTTACAGGGCTCTGGGGCCAACGTCCTGACTTTC
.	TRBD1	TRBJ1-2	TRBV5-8	CASSLNSGTGLGYTF	TGTGCCAGCAGCTTAAACTCCGGGACAGGGCTTGGCTACACCTTC
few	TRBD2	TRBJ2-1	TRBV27	CASRGWTSGSNEQFF	TGTGCCAGCAGGGGATGGACTAGCGGGAGTAATGAGCAGTTCTTC
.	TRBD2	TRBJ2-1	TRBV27	CASSLGTSINEQFF	TGTGCCAGCAGTTTAGGGACTAGCATCAATGAGCAGTTCTTC
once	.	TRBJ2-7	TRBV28	CASSLFKYEQYF	TGTGCCAGCAGTTTGTTTAAATACGAGCAGTACTTC
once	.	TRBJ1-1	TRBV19	CATRRSNTEAFF	TGTGCCACCCGCCGGAGTAACACTGAAGCTTTCTTT
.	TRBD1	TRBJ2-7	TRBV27	CASSLLTGTGGGEQYF	TGTGCCAGCAGTTTATTGACCGGGACAGGGGGAGGCGAGCAGTACTTC
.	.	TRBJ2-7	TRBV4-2	CASSRTGLYEQYF	TGTGCCAGCAGCCGCACAGGGCTCTACGAGCAGTACTTC
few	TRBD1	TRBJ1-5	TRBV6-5	CASSYDRDQPQHF	TGTGCCAGCAGTTATGACAGGGATCAGCCCCAGCATTTT
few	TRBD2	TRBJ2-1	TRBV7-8	CASSLVGTSSFNEQFF	TGTGCCAGCAGCTTAGTTGGGACTAGCTCTTTTAATGAGCAGTTCTTC
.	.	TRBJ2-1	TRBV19	CASSIPSGARNNEQFF	TGTGCCAGTAGTATCCCCTCTGGGGCTAGGAACAATGAGCAGTTCTTC
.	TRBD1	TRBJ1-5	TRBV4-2	CASSQGTGSGNQPQHF	TGTGCCAGCAGCCAAGGGACAGGTTCGGGCAATCAGCCCCAGCATTTT
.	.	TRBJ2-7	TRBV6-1	CVSRAGSYEQYF	TGTGTTTCGAGGGCTGGGTCCTACGAGCAGTACTTC
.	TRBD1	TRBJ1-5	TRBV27	CASRRQGSLQGNQPQHF	TGTGCCAGCAGGCGACAGGGCAGTTTGCAGGGCAATCAGCCCCAGCATTTT
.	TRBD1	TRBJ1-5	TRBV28	CASIDRAGQPQHF	TGTGCCAGCATAGACAGGGCTGGGCAGCCCCAGCATTTT
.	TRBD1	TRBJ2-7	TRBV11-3	CASSCRQGASYEQYF	TGTGCCAGCAGCTGCCGACAGGGGGCCTCCTACGAGCAGTACTTC
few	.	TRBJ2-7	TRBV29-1	CSVPQGQGEQYF	TGCAGCGTCCCACAGGGTCAGGGCGAGCAGTACTTC
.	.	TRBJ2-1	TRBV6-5	CASSYGATPTNEQFF	TGTGCCAGCAGTTACGGAGCGACCCCTACCAATGAGCAGTTCTTC
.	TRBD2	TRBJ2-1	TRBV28	CASSLLFSGSSEQFF	TGTGCCAGCAGTTTATTGTTTAGCGGGAGTAGTGAGCAGTTCTTC
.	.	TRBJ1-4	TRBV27	CASTSRGGAGVLNEKLFF	TGTGCCAGCACCTCACGGGGGGGGGCCGGGGTATTGAATGAAAAACTGTTTTTT
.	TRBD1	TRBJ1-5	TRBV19	CASSSGTGAGNQPQHF	TGTGCCAGTAGTTCTGGGACAGGGGCAGGGAATCAGCCCCAGCATTTT
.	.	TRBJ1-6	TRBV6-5	CASRQETGLYSPLHF	TGTGCCAGCAGACAGGAGACAGGCCTTTATTCACCCCTCCACTTT
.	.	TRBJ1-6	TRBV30	CAWSVRGYSPLHF	TGTGCCTGGAGTGTACGAGGGTACTCACCCCTCCACTTT
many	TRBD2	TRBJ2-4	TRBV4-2	CASSQDQGGFDIQYF	TGTGCCAGCAGCCAAGATCAGGGAGGGTTCGACATTCAGTACTTC
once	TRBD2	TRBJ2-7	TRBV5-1	CASSLDGTSAPYEQYF	TGCGCCAGCAGCTTGGATGGGACTAGCGCCCCCTACGAGCAGTACTTC
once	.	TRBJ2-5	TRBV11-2	CASRPWGRGQETQYF	TGTGCCAGCAGACCCTGGGGTCGAGGGCAAGAGACCCAGTACTTC
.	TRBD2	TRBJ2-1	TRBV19	CASSKKAGLAGINEQFF	TGTGCCAGTAGTAAGAAAGCGGGACTAGCGGGAATAAATGAGCAGTTCTTC
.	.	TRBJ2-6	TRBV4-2	CASSHQGPSSGANVLTF	TGTGCCAGCAGCCACCAGGGGCCTAGCTCTGGGGCCAACGTCCTGACTTTC
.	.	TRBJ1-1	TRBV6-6	CASSLETIRGTEAFF	TGTGCCAGCAGTCTAGAAACGATAAGGGGCACTGAAGCTTTCTTT
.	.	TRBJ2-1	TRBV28	CASTTPEGSSYNEQFF	TGTGCCAGCACTACTCCCGAGGGTAGCTCCTACAATGAGCAGTTCTTC
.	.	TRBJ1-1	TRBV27	CASSLLTPQGGTEAFF	TGTGCCAGCAGTTTGTTGACCCCGCAGGGAGGCACTGAAGCTTTCTTT
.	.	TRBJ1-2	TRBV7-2	CASSLDRDGYTF	TGTGCCAGCAGCTTAGACAGGGATGGCTACACCTTC
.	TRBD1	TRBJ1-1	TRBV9	CASSVVYDRVTNTEAFF	TGTGCCAGCAGCGTAGTTTACGACAGGGTGACGAACACTGAAGCTTTCTTT
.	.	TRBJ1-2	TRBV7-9	CASSLSDSSYGYTF	TGTGCCAGCAGCTTATCCGACTCGTCCTATGGCTACACCTTC
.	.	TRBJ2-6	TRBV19	CASSMGLPGANVLTF	TGTGCCAGTAGTATGGGGCTTCCTGGGGCCAACGTCCTGACTTTC
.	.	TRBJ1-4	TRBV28	CASSFPPGKGKLFF	TGTGCCAGCAGTTTCCCTCCCGGGAAAGGAAAACTGTTTTTT
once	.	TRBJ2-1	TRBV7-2	CASSLDSRPNEQFF	TGTGCCAGCAGCTTAGATTCTAGACCCAATGAGCAGTTCTTC
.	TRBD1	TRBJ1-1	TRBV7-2	CASSTTGGKTEAFF	TGTGCCAGCAGCACTACAGGGGGTAAAACTGAAGCTTTCTTT
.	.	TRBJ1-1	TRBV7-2	CASSQRGGENTEAFF	TGTGCCAGCAGCCAGCGAGGGGGGGAGAACACTGAAGCTTTCTTT
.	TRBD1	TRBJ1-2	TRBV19	CASSPSTGDYGYTF	TGTGCCAGTAGCCCCTCGACAGGGGACTATGGCTACACCTTC
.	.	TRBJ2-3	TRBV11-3	CASSLGTTGDTQYF	TGTGCCAGCAGCTTAGGAACTACTGGAGATACGCAGTATTTT
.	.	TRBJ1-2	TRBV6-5	CASSYSEGFNYGHTF	TGTGCCAGCAGTTACTCGGAGGGCTTTAACTATGGCCACACCTTC
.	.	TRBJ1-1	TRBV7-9	CASSPRTEPNTEAFF	TGTGCCAGCAGCCCCCGGACAGAGCCGAACACTGAAGCTTTCTTT
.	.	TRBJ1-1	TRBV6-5	CASSYLGGSNTEAFF	TGTGCCAGCAGTTACTTGGGGGGGAGTAACACTGAAGCTTTCTTT
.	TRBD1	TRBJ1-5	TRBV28	CASRTTGGSNQPQHF	TGTGCCAGCAGAACTACAGGGGGGTCCAATCAGCCCCAGCATTTT